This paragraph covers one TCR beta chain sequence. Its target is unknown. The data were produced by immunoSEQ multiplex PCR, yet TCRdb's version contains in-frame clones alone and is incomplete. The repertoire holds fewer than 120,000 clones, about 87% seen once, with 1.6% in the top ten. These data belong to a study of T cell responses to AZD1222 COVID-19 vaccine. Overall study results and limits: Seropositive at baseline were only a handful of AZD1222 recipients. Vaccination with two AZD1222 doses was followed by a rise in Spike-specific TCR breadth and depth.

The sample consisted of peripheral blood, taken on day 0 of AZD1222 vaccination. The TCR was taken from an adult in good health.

Here the CDR3 DNA reads TGCGCCAGCAGCCAAGATCGGGCCCGGCAAGTATCTGAAGCTTTCTTT. It encodes CASSQDRARQVSEAFF. V usage is TRBV4-1 and J usage is TRBJ1-1; D unclear. Trimming shortened V by 0 bases and J by 6 bases, and 17 bases separated the two germline ends. This CDR3 has 16 amino acids. Per the germline V gene, CDR1 is MGHRA and CDR2 is YSYEKL.